Listed below are T cell receptor beta chains from one sample, sequenced in a study of T-cell memory formation after mild COVID-19. TCRdb re-called the 5' RACE reads with MiXCR, one entry per CDR3 protein. Counted here are roughly 89,000 distinct CDR3 sequences, around 16% occurring once; the ten biggest clones make up approximately 39%. The specimen was PBMCs or a T cell subset sorted from them (not recorded which). The origin of the receptors is a man between 18 and 35 years old who had mild COVID-19 (a few samples of this study predate the infection). Cell type and time point are not known. Each CDR3 is given with its conserved first and last residue. The D gene is left open where the match is weak. Some rows have no size entry. The others give once, few or many, or a class for an expanded clone.

CASSPGTGRGTQYF,TGTGCCAGCAGCCCCGGGACAGGGAGGGGGACCCAGTACTTC,TRBV7-3,TRBD1,TRBJ2-5,NA
CASSYRDPYEQYF,TGTGCCAGCAGTTACCGCGACCCTTACGAGCAGTACTTC,TRBV6-5,NA,TRBJ2-7,NA
CASSQDRAYCYTF,TGCGCCAGCAGCCAAGACAGAGCCTATTGCTACACCTTC,TRBV4-3,NA,TRBJ1-2,few
CASSDDFSGPYTDTQYF,TGTGCCAGCAGTGACGATTTTAGCGGGCCATACACAGATACGCAGTATTTT,TRBV27,TRBD2,TRBJ2-3,few
CASGPSSYEQYF,TGTGCCAGTGGACCGAGCTCCTACGAGCAGTACTTC,TRBV7-9,NA,TRBJ2-7,NA
CASSMGPVDEQFF,TGTGCCAGCAGCATGGGACCGGTGGATGAGCAGTTCTTC,TRBV12-3/TRBV12-4,NA,TRBJ2-1,few
CASSLAVTGELFF,TGTGCCAGCAGCTTGGCAGTTACCGGGGAGCTGTTTTTT,TRBV7-3,NA,TRBJ2-2,few
CASSQTGLSGNQPQHF,TGTGCCAGCAGCCAAACAGGGCTGAGTGGCAATCAGCCCCAGCATTTT,TRBV4-2,NA,TRBJ1-5,few
CAIRTGSGEAFF,TGTGCCATCAGAACAGGGTCGGGTGAAGCTTTCTTT,TRBV10-3,NA,TRBJ1-1,few
CASSWGRAGDEQFF,TGTGCCAGCAGCTGGGGGCGCGCCGGGGACGAGCAGTTCTTC,TRBV7-9,NA,TRBJ2-1,few
CASSFGTPSSPLHF,TGTGCCAGCAGTTTCGGCACCCCTAGTTCACCCCTCCACTTT,TRBV28,NA,TRBJ1-6,NA
CASNRGENTEAFF,TGTGCCAGCAACAGGGGGGAGAACACTGAAGCTTTCTTT,TRBV7-9,TRBD1,TRBJ1-1,few
CASSPSGGASYNEQFF,TGTGCCAGCAGCCCTAGCGGGGGGGCCTCCTACAATGAGCAGTTCTTC,TRBV7-9,TRBD2,TRBJ2-1,NA
CASSQLREWSQETQYF,TGCGCCAGCAGCCAACTGAGGGAATGGAGTCAAGAGACCCAGTACTTC,TRBV4-3,NA,TRBJ2-5,many
CASSTRQGSSTDTQYF,TGTGCCAGCAGCACCCGACAGGGCTCTAGCACAGATACGCAGTATTTT,TRBV9,TRBD1,TRBJ2-3,NA
CASSPAGGNQPQHF,TGTGCCAGCAGCCCGGCAGGGGGCAATCAGCCCCAGCATTTT,TRBV4-2,NA,TRBJ1-5,NA